These 21 T cell receptor beta chains share one sample of origin, sequenced in a study of T-cell memory formation after mild COVID-19. TCRdb used MiXCR to reprocess the 5' RACE reads, holding one entry per CDR3 protein. The data hold roughly 560,000 distinct CDR3 sequences, with about 20% observed a single time. The sample was PBMCs or a T cell subset sorted from them (not recorded which). These receptors were collected from an adult woman who had mild COVID-19 (a few samples of this study predate the infection). Cell type and time point are not known.

This clonotype was counted a few times. The chain carries TRBV7-2 and TRBJ1-5; D gene uncertain. The germline V and J ends were trimmed by 2 bases and 0 bases, with 8 bases remaining between them. The CDR3 runs 15 residues. Germline V lookup: CDR1 SGHTA, CDR2 FQGNSA. The DNA for the CDR3 is TGTGCCAGCAGCTTATCTAGTTATAGCAATCAGCCCCAGCATTTT. Its translation is CASSLSSYSNQPQHF.

This rearrangement joins TRBV25-1 to TRBJ1-1, with 10 bases identical to TRBD1. From germline, CDR1 is MGHDK and CDR2 SYGVNS. V was pared by 5 bases and J by 5 bases, with 5 bases of the junction left unmatched. The CDR3 covers 14 residues. The CDR3 sequence: CASSTDRGSTEAFF. In DNA, the CDR3 is TGTGCCAGCAGTACGGACAGGGGGAGTACTGAAGCTTTCTTT.

This clonotype was picked up a small number of times. The CDR3 nucleotides are TGTGCCAGCAGTTCTACTAGCGGGGGATCCCTCACAGATACGCAGTATTTT. It codes for CASSSTSGGSLTDTQYF. The chain carries TRBV2 and TRBJ2-3; 11 bases line up with TRBD2. V was clipped by 5 bases and J by 2 bases; unmatched bases: 9. The CDR3 length is 17 residues. Germline CDR1 is SNHLY and CDR2 is FYNNEI.

This clonotype was seen more than once but under ten times. The gene calls are TRBV20-1 and TRBJ1-2; perhaps TRBD1 as D (6 bases). The CDR3 is 14 residues long. CDR1 and CDR2 from the germline V gene are DFQATT and SNEGSKA (reference sequence). The germline V and J ends were trimmed by 5 bases and 4 bases, with 17 bases remaining between them. CDR3 region: CSAVDPGQAYGYTF. The CDR3 DNA follows: TGCAGTGCTGTGGATCCGGGACAAGCCTATGGCTACACCTTC.

The V and J genes are TRBV7-9 and TRBJ2-7; 13 bases map to TRBD2. The junction had 7 bases not matched to a gene; V was cut back by 7 bases and J by 4 bases. Germline V gives CDR1 SEHNR, CDR2 FQNEAQ (reference sequence). CDR3 size: 15 residues. The DNA for the CDR3 is TGTGCCAGCAACCCAGGACTAGCGGGAGAGTACGAGCAGTACTTC. Amino acid sequence: CASNPGLAGEYEQYF.

The J gene is TRBJ1-1, the V gene TRBV10-3; D remains ambiguous. The CDR3 is 12 residues long. Germline V gives CDR1 ENHRY, CDR2 SYGVKD. V was shortened by 2 bases and J by 6 bases, with 7 bases between the two germline ends. As DNA, the CDR3 is TGTGCCATCAGTGAGGACAACGCTGAAGCTTTCTTT. Encoded protein: CAISEDNAEAFF.

A few counts support this clonotype. The chain links TRBV12-3 or TRBV12-4 to TRBJ2-5, with D possibly being TRBD1 (5 bases). Trimming took 5 bases from V and 3 from J, leaving 16 bases between them. This CDR3 has 15 residues. Written as DNA, the CDR3 is TGTGCCAGCAGTCCAGGGTTGGTGGGGAAAGAGACCCAGTACTTC. This sequence encodes CASSPGLVGKETQYF.

J is TRBJ2-3 and V is TRBV20-1, with 11 positions matching TRBD2. This CDR3 contains 15 residues. V lost 2 bases to trimming and J lost 2 bases; unmatched junction nucleotides: 3. CDR1 and CDR2 (germline): DFQATT, SNEGSKA (reference sequence). In DNA, the CDR3 is TGCAGTGCTAGACCGGGACTAGCGGCCACAGATACGCAGTATTTT. Its translation: CSARPGLAATDTQYF.

The chain links TRBV9 to TRBJ2-1, with 9 bases that match TRBD1. Germline CDR1 is SGDLS and CDR2 is YYNGEE. The CDR3 covers 15 residues. The V and J ends lost 3 bases and 5 bases, in that order; junction bases with no gene match: 6. The CDR3 here is CASSAWGQGDNEQFF. The DNA of the CDR3 is TGTGCCAGCAGCGCCTGGGGACAGGGTGACAATGAGCAGTTCTTC. The full variable domain, completed using reference TRBV9 and TRBJ2-1, is DSGVTQTPKHLITATGQRVTLRCSPRSGDLSVYWYQQSLDQGLQFLIQYYNGEERAKGNILERFSAQQFPDLHSELNLSSLELGDSALYFCASSAWGQGDNEQFFGPGTRLTVL.

This clonotype came up a few times. The chain is built from TRBV5-1 and TRBJ1-2; D gene ambiguous. V dropped 0 bases and J dropped 0 bases, with 9 bases sitting between them. The germline V gene encodes CDR1 SGHRS and CDR2 YFSETQ. The CDR3 extends over 15 amino acids. The CDR3 loop is CASSLVAGANYGYTF. CDR3 DNA sequence: TGCGCCAGCAGCTTGGTCGCCGGGGCTAACTATGGCTACACCTTC.

At least ten counts were recorded for this clonotype. The chain carries TRBV7-9 and TRBJ2-1; 7 bases map to TRBD2. The CDR3 has 19 amino acids. V gave up 7 bases and J gave up 0 bases; unmatched junction bases: 18. Germline assignment: CDR1 SEHNR and CDR2 FQNEAQ (reference sequence). The DNA of the CDR3 is TGTGCCAGCAACCCACGGCTAGCGGTTCTTCTTAGCTCCTACAATGAGCAGTTCTTC. Translation: CASNPRLAVLLSSYNEQFF.

The chain uses TRBV12-3 or TRBV12-4 and TRBJ2-6; 8 nucleotides align to TRBD2. Germline trimming cut 3 bases from V and 0 bases from J; bases unmatched to any gene: 4. CDR3 length: 17 amino acids. The CDR3 loop is CASSFSGMSSGANVLTF. CDR3 coding DNA: TGTGCCAGCAGTTTTAGCGGGATGAGCTCTGGGGCCAACGTCCTGACTTTC.

This clonotype was counted only a few times. The chain is built from TRBV24-1 and TRBJ2-3, with no clear D. Deletions cut 1 base from V and 2 bases from J, with 9 bases between. Germline V gene data show CDR1 as KGHDR and CDR2 as SFDVKD. CDR3 length: 15 residues. CDR3 DNA: TGTGCCACCAGTGATTTCTACAGCCCCACAGATACGCAGTATTTT. Protein sequence: CATSDFYSPTDTQYF.

This clonotype was detected only a few times. This chain connects TRBV10-3 to TRBJ2-7, with D unresolved. The CDR3 runs 13 residues. V gave up 4 bases and J gave up 0 bases, with 7 bases separating them. Germline V lookup: CDR1 ENHRY, CDR2 SYGVKD. The CDR3 protein is CAISAGLSYEQYF. Here the CDR3 DNA reads TGTGCCATCAGTGCTGGGCTCTCCTACGAGCAGTACTTC.

The J gene is TRBJ2-3, the V gene TRBV6-6; 10 nucleotides match TRBD2. V shed 4 bases, J shed 1 base, and the junction held 8 bases outside the gene matches. The CDR3 length is 17 residues. The germline gives CDR1 MNHNY, CDR2 SVGAGI (reference sequence). CDR3 coding DNA: TGTGCCAGCAGTTCTTTGACTAGCGGGTGGGGCACAGATACGCAGTATTTT. Protein product: CASSSLTSGWGTDTQYF.

V usage is TRBV5-4 and J usage is TRBJ2-2; 8 bases are shared with TRBD1. Germline V gene data show CDR1 as SGHNT and CDR2 as YYREEE (reference sequence). The V segment lost 3 bases and the J segment 7 bases; nucleotides outside the gene matches: 8. The CDR3 has 15 amino acids. The chain's CDR3 is CASSSKDRAGGELFF. The CDR3 region has the DNA TGTGCCAGCAGCTCAAAGGACAGGGCCGGCGGGGAGCTGTTTTTT.

As to this clonotype: The junction shows a germline mismatch at one end, possibly a read error. This rearrangement joins TRBV7-9 to TRBJ2-6, with D perhaps TRBD1 (5 bases). Germline V gene data show CDR1 as SEHNR and CDR2 as FQNEAQ (reference sequence). CDR3 length: 17 amino acids. The CDR3 region has the DNA TGTGCCAGCAGCTTAGGAAGCCTGCTCTCTGGGGCCTACGTCCTGACTTTC. This translates into CASSLGSLLSGAYVLTF.

The chain recombines TRBV20-1 with TRBJ2-1; 7 nucleotides line up with TRBD2. The J segment lost 3 bases and the V segment lost 7 bases, leaving 9 bases of the junction unmatched. The CDR3 has 14 residues. Per the germline V gene, CDR1 is DFQATT and CDR2 is SNEGSKA (reference sequence). Here the CDR3 reads CSVVESGNYNEQFF. The CDR3 region has the DNA TGCAGTGTCGTTGAAAGCGGGAACTACAATGAGCAGTTCTTC.

The chain links TRBV5-1 to TRBJ1-1; weak D call: TRBD1 (6 bases). Germline V gene lookup returns CDR1 SGHRS and CDR2 YFSETQ. Trimming cost V 4 bases and J 1 base, with 14 bases left between them. The CDR3 length is 15 residues. CDR3 DNA: TGCGCCAGCAGCCCGCCACCGACAGGGAACACTGAAGCTTTCTTT. Its translation: CASSPPPTGNTEAFF.

This clonotype has more than one count but fewer than ten. J is TRBJ2-7 and V is TRBV5-1; D perhaps matches TRBD2 (5 bases). The CDR3 is 16 amino acids. Trimming shortened V by 6 bases and J by 7 bases, and 26 bases separated the two germline ends. The V gene's germline CDR1 is SGHRS and CDR2 YFSETQ. CDR3 DNA: TGCGCCAGCAACGCCTTAATCGGCGTGGACCGCGGGGAGCAGTACTTC. Its protein product is CASNALIGVDRGEQYF.

This clonotype has just a few counts. The chain employs TRBV10-3 and TRBJ2-7; 13 bases agree with TRBD2. This CDR3 region has 15 residues. Per the germline V gene, CDR1 is ENHRY and CDR2 is SYGVKD. With V trimmed by 2 bases and J by 2 bases, 0 bases remained unmatched. The CDR3: CAISEGTSGAYEQYF. CDR3 DNA sequence: TGTGCCATCAGTGAGGGGACTAGCGGGGCCTACGAGCAGTACTTC.